This TCR beta chain was found in a study of shared clonotypes between healthy human individuals. This table comes from immunoSEQ multiplex PCR, and its TCRdb copy is limited to in-frame clones, with some not included. Here the sample spans over a million clones, around 76% being singletons. This clone occurred many times. The specimen sequenced was memory CD4+ T cells sorted from blood. Stated subset: CD45RA-negative fraction. This receptor was identified in a man between 18 and 29 years old in good health.

The CDR3 loop reads CASSLDAPYEQYF. In DNA, the CDR3 is TGTGCCAGCAGCTTAGATGCACCCTACGAGCAGTACTTC. The chain employs TRBV7-9 and TRBJ2-7; D is unclear. The length of the CDR3 is 13 residues. Trimming took 1 base from V and 2 from J, leaving 6 bases between them. Per the germline V gene, CDR1 is SEHNR and CDR2 is FQNEAQ (reference sequence).